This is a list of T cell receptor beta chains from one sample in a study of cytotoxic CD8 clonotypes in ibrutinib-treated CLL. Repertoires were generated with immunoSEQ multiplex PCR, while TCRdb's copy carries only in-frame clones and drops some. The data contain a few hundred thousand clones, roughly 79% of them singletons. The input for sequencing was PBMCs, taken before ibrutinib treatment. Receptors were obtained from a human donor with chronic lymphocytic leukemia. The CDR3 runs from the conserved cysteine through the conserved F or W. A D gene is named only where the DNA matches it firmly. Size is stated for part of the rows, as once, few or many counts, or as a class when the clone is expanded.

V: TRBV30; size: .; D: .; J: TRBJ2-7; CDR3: CAWGSYEQYF; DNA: TGTGCCTGGGGTTCCTACGAGCAGTACTTC
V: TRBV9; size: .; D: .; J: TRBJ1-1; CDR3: CASSVTAANTEAFF; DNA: TGTGCCAGCAGCGTAACGGCAGCGAACACTGAAGCTTTCTTT
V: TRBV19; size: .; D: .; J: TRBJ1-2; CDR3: CASRDGQLLLYGYTF; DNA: TGTGCCAGTCGGGACGGACAGCTACTGCTCTATGGCTACACCTTC
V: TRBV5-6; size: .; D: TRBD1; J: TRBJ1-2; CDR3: CASRRDRGRGYTF; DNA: TGTGCCAGCAGGCGGGACAGGGGTCGTGGCTACACCTTC
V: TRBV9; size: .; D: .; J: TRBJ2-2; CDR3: CASSVRGVHGELFF; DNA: TGTGCCAGCAGCGTAAGAGGGGTACATGGGGAGCTGTTTTTT
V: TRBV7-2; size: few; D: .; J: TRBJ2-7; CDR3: CASSSRGVTYEQYF; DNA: TGTGCCAGCAGCTCGCGTGGGGTGACCTACGAGCAGTACTTC
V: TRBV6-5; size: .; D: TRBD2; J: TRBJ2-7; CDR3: CASSLTSGSSYEQYF; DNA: TGTGCCAGCAGTCTGACTAGCGGGAGCTCCTACGAGCAGTACTTC
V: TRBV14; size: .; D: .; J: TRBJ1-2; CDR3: CASSQVPSYGYTF; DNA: TGTGCCAGCAGCCAAGTGCCGTCCTATGGCTACACCTTC
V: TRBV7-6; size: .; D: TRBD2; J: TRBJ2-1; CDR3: CASSLVASGHEQFF; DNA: TGTGCCAGCAGCTTAGTCGCTAGCGGCCATGAGCAGTTCTTC
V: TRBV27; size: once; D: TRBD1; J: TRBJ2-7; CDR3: CASTPGHLRGLEQYF; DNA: TGTGCCAGCACCCCCGGACACCTAAGGGGGCTCGAGCAGTACTTC
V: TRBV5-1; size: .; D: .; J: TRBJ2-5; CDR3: CASSTTGSQETQYF; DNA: TGCGCCAGCAGCACCACAGGGTCCCAAGAGACCCAGTACTTC
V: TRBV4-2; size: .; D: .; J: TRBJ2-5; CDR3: CASSQDVYRAGETQYF; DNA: TGTGCCAGCAGCCAAGATGTTTACAGGGCGGGAGAGACCCAGTACTTC
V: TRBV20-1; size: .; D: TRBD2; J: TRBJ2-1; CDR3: CSASGGAGPFF; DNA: TGCAGTGCTAGTGGAGGAGCGGGACCGTTCTTC
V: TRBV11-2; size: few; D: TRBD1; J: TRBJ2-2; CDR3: CASSLVQGATGELFF; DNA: TGTGCCAGCAGCTTAGTCCAGGGGGCAACCGGGGAGCTGTTTTTT
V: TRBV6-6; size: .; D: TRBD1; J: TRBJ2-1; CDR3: CASMGDRGINEQFF; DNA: TGTGCCAGCATGGGGGACAGGGGGATCAATGAGCAGTTCTTC
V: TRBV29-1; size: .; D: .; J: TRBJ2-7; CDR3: CSVEETVSYEQYF; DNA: TGCAGCGTGGAAGAGACAGTATCCTACGAGCAGTACTTC
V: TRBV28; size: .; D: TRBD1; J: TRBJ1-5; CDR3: CASRPPGGRPQHF; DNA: TGTGCCAGCAGGCCCCCAGGGGGCCGGCCCCAGCATTTT
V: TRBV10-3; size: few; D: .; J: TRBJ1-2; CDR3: CAISWTDTNYGYTF; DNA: TGTGCCATCAGTTGGACAGATACTAACTATGGCTACACCTTC
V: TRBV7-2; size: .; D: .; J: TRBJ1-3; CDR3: CASSSGNTIYF; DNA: TGTGCCAGCAGCTCTGGAAACACCATATATTTT
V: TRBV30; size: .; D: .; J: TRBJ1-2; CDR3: CAWMGGGNYGYTF; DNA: TGTGCCTGGATGGGCGGGGGAAACTATGGCTACACCTTC
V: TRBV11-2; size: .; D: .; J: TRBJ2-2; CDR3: CASSRRTGPTTGELFF; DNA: TGTGCCAGCAGCCGCCGCACCGGGCCAACCACCGGGGAGCTGTTTTTT
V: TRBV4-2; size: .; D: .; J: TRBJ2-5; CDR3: CASSQRGETQYF; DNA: TGTGCCAGCAGCCAAAGGGGAGAGACCCAGTACTTC
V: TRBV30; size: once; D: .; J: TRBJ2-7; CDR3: CAWRGLAPIYEQYF; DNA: TGTGCCTGGAGGGGACTCGCGCCCATCTACGAGCAGTACTTC
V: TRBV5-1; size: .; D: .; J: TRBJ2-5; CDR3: CASSVRPQVQETQYF; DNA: TGCGCCAGCAGCGTACGGCCACAAGTCCAAGAGACCCAGTACTTC
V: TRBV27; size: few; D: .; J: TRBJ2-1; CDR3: CATRGRVGDEQFF; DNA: TGTGCCACCCGAGGCAGGGTTGGTGATGAGCAGTTCTTC
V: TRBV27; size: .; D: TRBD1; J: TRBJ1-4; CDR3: CASSLYSGGGFNEKLFF; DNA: TGTGCCAGCAGTTTATACTCAGGGGGCGGTTTTAATGAAAAACTGTTTTTT
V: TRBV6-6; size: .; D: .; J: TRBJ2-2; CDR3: CASSYSTGAGELFF; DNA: TGTGCCAGCAGTTACTCGACAGGTGCCGGGGAGCTGTTTTTT
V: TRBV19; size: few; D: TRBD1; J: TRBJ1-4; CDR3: CASSFTGGGNEKLFF; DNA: TGTGCCAGTAGTTTCACAGGGGGCGGCAATGAAAAACTGTTTTTT
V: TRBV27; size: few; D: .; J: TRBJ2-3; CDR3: CASSRTLYSTDTQYF; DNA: TGTGCCAGCAGTCGGACTTTGTATAGTACAGATACGCAGTATTTT
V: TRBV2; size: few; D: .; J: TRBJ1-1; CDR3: CASRDSSTEAFF; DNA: TGTGCCAGCAGAGACAGTTCTACTGAAGCTTTCTTT
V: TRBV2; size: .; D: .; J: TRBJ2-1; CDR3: CASTPVEAGEQFF; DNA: TGTGCCAGCACCCCAGTCGAAGCGGGTGAGCAGTTCTTC
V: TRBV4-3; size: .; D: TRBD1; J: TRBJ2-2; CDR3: CASSQGVPRQGRVVAGELFF; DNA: TGCGCCAGCAGCCAAGGGGTCCCGCGACAGGGCAGGGTCGTCGCCGGGGAGCTGTTTTTT
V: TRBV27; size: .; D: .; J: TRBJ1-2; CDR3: CASSLSGVSGYTF; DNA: TGTGCCAGCAGTTTGTCAGGGGTTAGTGGCTACACCTTC
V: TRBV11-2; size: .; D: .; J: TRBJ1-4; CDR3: CASSTRTTSTNEKLFF; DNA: TGTGCCAGCAGCACCAGGACAACTTCAACTAATGAAAAACTGTTTTTT
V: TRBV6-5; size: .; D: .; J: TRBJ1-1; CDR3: CASSYEGRWDKAFF; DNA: TGTGCCAGCAGTTACGAAGGTCGGTGGGATAAAGCTTTCTTT
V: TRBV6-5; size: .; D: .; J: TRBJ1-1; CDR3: CASSRRRARGTEAFF; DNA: TGTGCCAGCAGCCGACGGAGGGCGAGGGGCACTGAAGCTTTCTTT
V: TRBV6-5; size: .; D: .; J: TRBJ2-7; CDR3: CASSRGSAYEQYF; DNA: TGTGCCAGCAGTCGGGGATCGGCCTACGAGCAGTACTTC
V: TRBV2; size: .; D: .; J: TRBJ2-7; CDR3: CASSPPGLSYEQYF; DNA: TGTGCCAGCAGTCCTCCGGGGCTATCCTACGAGCAGTACTTC
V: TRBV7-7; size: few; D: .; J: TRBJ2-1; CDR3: CASSPTILDEQFF; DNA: TGTGCTAGCAGCCCGACTATCTTGGATGAGCAGTTCTTC
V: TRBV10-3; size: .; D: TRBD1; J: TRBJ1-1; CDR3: CAISLGTAGDTEAFF; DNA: TGTGCCATCAGTCTAGGGACAGCCGGGGACACTGAAGCTTTCTTT
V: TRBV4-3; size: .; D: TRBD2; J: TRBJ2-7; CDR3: CASSQAPSGGYEQYF; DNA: TGCGCCAGCAGCCAAGCGCCTAGCGGGGGATACGAGCAGTACTTC
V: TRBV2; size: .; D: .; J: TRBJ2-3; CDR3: CASIEGRGGSTDTQYF; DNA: TGTGCCAGCATAGAGGGCAGGGGAGGTAGCACAGATACGCAGTATTTT